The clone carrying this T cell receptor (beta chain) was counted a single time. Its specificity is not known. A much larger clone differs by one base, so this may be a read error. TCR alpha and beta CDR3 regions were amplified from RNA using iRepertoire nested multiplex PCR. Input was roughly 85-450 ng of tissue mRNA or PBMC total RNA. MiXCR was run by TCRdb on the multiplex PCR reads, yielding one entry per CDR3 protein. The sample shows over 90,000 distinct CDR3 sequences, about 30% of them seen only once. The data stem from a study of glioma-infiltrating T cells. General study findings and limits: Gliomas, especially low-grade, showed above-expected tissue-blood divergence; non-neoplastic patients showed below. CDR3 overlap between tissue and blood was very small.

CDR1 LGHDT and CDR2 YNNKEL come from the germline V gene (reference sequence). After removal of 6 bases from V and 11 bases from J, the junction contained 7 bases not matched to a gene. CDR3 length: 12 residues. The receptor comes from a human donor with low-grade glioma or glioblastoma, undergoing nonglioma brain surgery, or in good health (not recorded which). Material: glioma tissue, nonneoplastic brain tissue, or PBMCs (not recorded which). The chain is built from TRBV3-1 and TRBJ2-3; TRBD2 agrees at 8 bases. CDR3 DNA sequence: TGTGCCAGCAGGAACAGCGGGGGTAAGCAGTATTTT. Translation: CASRNSGGKQYF.